This TCR beta chain was sequenced in a study of T cell responses to AZD1222 COVID-19 vaccine. Study in general: Pooled samples include second doses given at about 4 or 12 weeks. Overall study results and limits: Epitopes outside B.1.351 and B.1.1.7 mutated regions reportedly drew nearly half of spike TCRs.

With respect to this clone: No antigen is known for it.

Produced via immunoSEQ multiplex PCR; TCRdb's table is partial and in-frame only. The sample comprises some 150,000 clones, around 88% of which are singletons, and about 14% rests with the top ten. The receptor comes from an adult in good health. The sequencing here drew on peripheral blood, taken on day 0 of AZD1222 vaccination.

The DNA for the CDR3 is TGTGCCAGCAGTGATTCGGCGGGAGCCACAGATACGCAGTATTTT. It encodes CASSDSAGATDTQYF. This rearrangement joins TRBV25-1 to TRBJ2-3, with TRBD2 matching over 7 bases. The trim removed 3 bases at V and 2 bases at J, leaving 5 bases unmatched. The germline CDR1 and CDR2 sequences are MGHDK and SYGVNS. CDR3 length equals 15 residues. Together with reference TRBV25-1 and TRBJ2-3, the CDR3 gives the full variable domain: EADIYQTPRYLVIGTGKKITLECSQTMGHDKMYWYQQDPGMELHLIHYSYGVNSTEKGDLSSESTVSRIRTEHFPLTLESARPSHTSQYLCASSDSAGATDTQYFGPGTRLTVL.